This is a list of T cell receptor beta chains from one sample in a study of CD8+ T cells in alopecia areata. Here immunoSEQ multiplex PCR was the method, and the copy in TCRdb shows in-frame clones only, minus some. Among roughly 200,000 clones listed, approximately 45% were seen once. Specimen: CD4+ T cells sorted from blood, collected around week 36, from a patient treated with tofacitinib. These TCRs come from a human donor with alopecia areata. Both conserved end residues are part of each CDR3. D genes are given only for firm matches. Size values are once, few and many counts, or a class for expanded clones, and some rows have none.

abundance: few; d_gene: .; v_gene: TRBV20-1; j_gene: TRBJ2-7; CDR3aa: CSARGRSEQYF; CDR3nt: TGCAGTGCTAGGGGAAGATCCGAGCAGTACTTC
abundance: .; d_gene: .; v_gene: TRBV18; j_gene: TRBJ1-1; CDR3aa: CASRFGENTEAFF; CDR3nt: TGTGCCAGCCGTTTTGGGGAGAACACTGAAGCTTTCTTT
abundance: few; d_gene: .; v_gene: TRBV7-9; j_gene: TRBJ2-6; CDR3aa: CASSLMSGANVLTF; CDR3nt: TGTGCCAGCAGCTTGATGTCTGGGGCCAACGTCCTGACTTTC
abundance: few; d_gene: .; v_gene: TRBV18; j_gene: TRBJ1-2; CDR3aa: CASSPGQGGYGYTF; CDR3nt: TGTGCCAGCTCACCAGGGCAGGGCGGCTATGGCTACACCTTC
abundance: .; d_gene: TRBD2; v_gene: TRBV29-1; j_gene: TRBJ2-2; CDR3aa: CSVEAGLAGGPWTGELFF; CDR3nt: TGCAGCGTTGAGGCGGGACTAGCGGGAGGGCCTTGGACCGGGGAGCTGTTTTTT
abundance: many; d_gene: .; v_gene: TRBV9; j_gene: TRBJ1-5; CDR3aa: CASSSHLGNQPQHF; CDR3nt: TGTGCCAGCAGCTCCCACTTGGGCAATCAGCCCCAGCATTTT
abundance: .; d_gene: .; v_gene: TRBV11-2; j_gene: TRBJ1-2; CDR3aa: CASSLDRTAYGYTF; CDR3nt: TGTGCCAGCAGCTTAGATCGGACAGCCTATGGCTACACCTTC
abundance: .; d_gene: .; v_gene: TRBV7-6; j_gene: TRBJ1-2; CDR3aa: CASSSASAGRYGYTF; CDR3nt: TGTGCCAGCAGCTCCGCCTCGGCCGGGCGGTATGGCTACACCTTC
abundance: .; d_gene: .; v_gene: TRBV9; j_gene: TRBJ1-4; CDR3aa: CASSVGGGATNEKLFF; CDR3nt: TGTGCCAGCAGCGTAGGAGGCGGAGCAACTAATGAAAAACTGTTTTTT
abundance: .; d_gene: .; v_gene: TRBV18; j_gene: TRBJ2-7; CDR3aa: CASSPPVRGVREQYF; CDR3nt: TGTGCCAGCTCACCACCTGTACGGGGCGTACGGGAGCAGTACTTC
abundance: few; d_gene: .; v_gene: TRBV29-1; j_gene: TRBJ1-1; CDR3aa: CSVEWSYTEAFF; CDR3nt: TGCAGCGTTGAATGGTCGTACACTGAAGCTTTCTTT
abundance: .; d_gene: TRBD2; v_gene: TRBV15; j_gene: TRBJ2-5; CDR3aa: CATSRDSASGAQGTQYF; CDR3nt: TGTGCCACCAGCAGAGATTCCGCGAGCGGGGCCCAGGGGACCCAGTACTTC
abundance: .; d_gene: TRBD2; v_gene: TRBV30; j_gene: TRBJ2-1; CDR3aa: CAWSRRVAGKNNEQFF; CDR3nt: TGTGCCTGGAGTCGCCGTGTAGCGGGAAAAAACAATGAGCAGTTCTTC
abundance: .; d_gene: TRBD2; v_gene: TRBV7-8; j_gene: TRBJ2-2; CDR3aa: CASSSGGLAGVTGELFF; CDR3nt: TGTGCCAGCAGCTCCGGAGGTCTAGCGGGAGTCACCGGGGAGCTGTTTTTT
abundance: few; d_gene: .; v_gene: TRBV6-5; j_gene: TRBJ2-2; CDR3aa: CASSPRTFDGELFF; CDR3nt: TGTGCCAGCAGTCCCCGGACCTTTGACGGGGAGCTGTTTTTT
abundance: few; d_gene: TRBD1; v_gene: TRBV27; j_gene: TRBJ1-1; CDR3aa: CASRDRLNTEAFF; CDR3nt: TGTGCCAGCCGGGACAGATTGAACACTGAAGCTTTCTTT
abundance: .; d_gene: TRBD1; v_gene: TRBV29-1; j_gene: TRBJ1-1; CDR3aa: CSISGQGDTEAFF; CDR3nt: TGCAGCATATCCGGACAGGGCGACACTGAAGCTTTCTTT
abundance: .; d_gene: TRBD1; v_gene: TRBV30; j_gene: TRBJ2-5; CDR3aa: CAWSVHRGSLETQYF; CDR3nt: TGTGCCTGGAGTGTACACAGGGGGAGTTTAGAGACCCAGTACTTC
abundance: .; d_gene: .; v_gene: TRBV29-1; j_gene: TRBJ2-5; CDR3aa: CSVEGLVVETQYF; CDR3nt: TGCAGCGTTGAAGGGCTGGTGGTAGAGACCCAGTACTTC
abundance: .; d_gene: .; v_gene: TRBV5-1; j_gene: TRBJ2-6; CDR3aa: CASQELKSSGANVLTF; CDR3nt: TGCGCCAGTCAAGAGCTAAAGAGCTCTGGGGCCAACGTCCTGACTTTC
abundance: .; d_gene: TRBD1; v_gene: TRBV7-9; j_gene: TRBJ1-2; CDR3aa: CASSHGTGGSGYTF; CDR3nt: TGTGCCAGCAGCCACGGGACAGGGGGTTCTGGCTACACCTTC
abundance: few; d_gene: .; v_gene: TRBV10-3; j_gene: TRBJ2-7; CDR3aa: CAISARGEQYF; CDR3nt: TGTGCCATCAGTGCTAGAGGGGAGCAGTACTTC
abundance: few; d_gene: .; v_gene: TRBV18; j_gene: TRBJ2-1; CDR3aa: CASSPRRSNEQFF; CDR3nt: TGTGCCAGCTCACCACGGCGGAGCAATGAGCAGTTCTTC
abundance: .; d_gene: .; v_gene: TRBV7-3; j_gene: TRBJ1-1; CDR3aa: CASSTSGAGNTEAFF; CDR3nt: TGTGCCAGCAGCACATCAGGGGCCGGGAACACTGAAGCTTTCTTT
abundance: few; d_gene: TRBD1; v_gene: TRBV7-2; j_gene: TRBJ2-7; CDR3aa: CASSLVAGGNEQYF; CDR3nt: TGTGCCAGCAGCTTAGTCGCAGGGGGCAACGAGCAGTACTTC
abundance: few; d_gene: .; v_gene: TRBV7-9; j_gene: TRBJ2-2; CDR3aa: CASSLAAGDTGELFF; CDR3nt: TGTGCCAGCAGCTTAGCCGCAGGGGATACCGGGGAGCTGTTTTTT
abundance: few; d_gene: .; v_gene: TRBV30; j_gene: TRBJ2-2; CDR3aa: CAWCRERTHISGELFF; CDR3nt: TGTGCCTGGTGTAGAGAAAGGACCCACATCAGCGGGGAGCTGTTTTTT
abundance: few; d_gene: .; v_gene: TRBV28; j_gene: TRBJ1-5; CDR3aa: CASGYRGGGHQPQHF; CDR3nt: TGTGCCAGCGGATATCGAGGGGGAGGGCATCAGCCCCAGCATTTT
abundance: few; d_gene: TRBD1; v_gene: TRBV6-5; j_gene: TRBJ1-1; CDR3aa: CASSYLPGTGLGAFF; CDR3nt: TGTGCCAGCAGTTACCTGCCCGGGACAGGACTCGGGGCTTTCTTT
abundance: .; d_gene: .; v_gene: TRBV28; j_gene: TRBJ2-5; CDR3aa: CASSLPGGVTQYF; CDR3nt: TGTGCCAGCAGTTTACCAGGCGGGGTGACCCAGTACTTC
abundance: few; d_gene: .; v_gene: TRBV4-2; j_gene: TRBJ1-1; CDR3aa: CASSQDSGMNTEAFF; CDR3nt: TGTGCCAGCAGCCAAGATTCCGGAATGAACACTGAAGCTTTCTTT
abundance: many; d_gene: .; v_gene: TRBV7-2; j_gene: TRBJ1-2; CDR3aa: CASSLPRTAQGGYTF; CDR3nt: TGTGCCAGCAGCTTACCTCGGACTGCACAAGGGGGCTACACCTTC
abundance: few; d_gene: TRBD1; v_gene: TRBV5-1; j_gene: TRBJ1-2; CDR3aa: CASSPTTGGESYGYTF; CDR3nt: TGCGCCAGCAGCCCTACGACAGGGGGCGAATCCTATGGCTACACCTTC
abundance: few; d_gene: TRBD2; v_gene: TRBV19; j_gene: TRBJ2-2; CDR3aa: CASQTSGRAGTGELFF; CDR3nt: TGTGCCAGCCAGACTAGCGGGAGGGCCGGCACCGGGGAGCTGTTTTTT
abundance: .; d_gene: .; v_gene: TRBV29-1; j_gene: TRBJ2-3; CDR3aa: CSVEGGGTDTQYF; CDR3nt: TGCAGCGTTGAAGGCGGGGGCACAGATACGCAGTATTTT
abundance: .; d_gene: .; v_gene: TRBV30; j_gene: TRBJ1-1; CDR3aa: CAWSVQVNTEAFF; CDR3nt: TGTGCCTGGAGTGTACAGGTGAACACTGAAGCTTTCTTT
abundance: once; d_gene: TRBD1; v_gene: TRBV30; j_gene: TRBJ2-2; CDR3aa: CAWSVRDRVTGELFF; CDR3nt: TGTGCCTGGAGTGTACGGGACAGGGTCACCGGGGAGCTGTTTTTT
abundance: .; d_gene: TRBD2; v_gene: TRBV30; j_gene: TRBJ2-1; CDR3aa: CAWSTSGSYNEQFF; CDR3nt: TGTGCCTGGAGCACTAGCGGCTCCTACAATGAGCAGTTCTTC
abundance: .; d_gene: .; v_gene: TRBV29-1; j_gene: TRBJ2-3; CDR3aa: CSADRYTQYF; CDR3nt: TGCAGCGCTGACAGGTATACGCAGTATTTT
abundance: few; d_gene: .; v_gene: TRBV5-1; j_gene: TRBJ2-5; CDR3aa: CASSREGFETQYF; CDR3nt: TGCGCCAGCAGCCGCGAGGGGTTTGAGACCCAGTACTTC
abundance: .; d_gene: .; v_gene: TRBV15; j_gene: TRBJ2-6; CDR3aa: CATSSDRPGAWLRANVLTF; CDR3nt: TGTGCCACCAGCAGTGACCGACCGGGAGCCTGGCTGAGGGCCAACGTCCTGACTTTC
abundance: .; d_gene: .; v_gene: TRBV7-9; j_gene: TRBJ2-1; CDR3aa: CASSFPTRDNEQFF; CDR3nt: TGTGCCAGCAGCTTCCCAACTAGAGACAATGAGCAGTTCTTC
abundance: .; d_gene: .; v_gene: TRBV7-3; j_gene: TRBJ2-4; CDR3aa: CASSLVGGGKNIQYF; CDR3nt: TGTGCCAGCAGCCTTGTGGGAGGGGGCAAAAACATTCAGTACTTC
abundance: once; d_gene: .; v_gene: TRBV5-1; j_gene: TRBJ1-2; CDR3aa: CASSKGTNYGYTF; CDR3nt: TGCGCCAGCAGCAAGGGAACTAACTATGGCTACACCTTC
abundance: few; d_gene: TRBD2; v_gene: TRBV28; j_gene: TRBJ2-2; CDR3aa: CASSPHRGRALGELFF; CDR3nt: TGTGCCAGCAGTCCCCACCGCGGGAGGGCCCTCGGGGAGCTGTTTTTT
abundance: .; d_gene: .; v_gene: TRBV30; j_gene: TRBJ1-5; CDR3aa: CAWKKQGHQPQHF; CDR3nt: TGTGCCTGGAAGAAACAGGGCCATCAGCCCCAGCATTTT
abundance: .; d_gene: TRBD2; v_gene: TRBV6-5; j_gene: TRBJ2-3; CDR3aa: CASRPSGSFTDTQYF; CDR3nt: TGTGCCAGCAGACCCAGCGGGAGCTTCACAGATACGCAGTATTTT